This is a list of T cell receptor beta chains from one sample in a study of neurological immune-mediated disorders. TCRdb re-called the 5' RACE reads with MiXCR, one entry per CDR3 protein. The sample has about 46,000 distinct CDR3 sequences; approximately 2.8% are singletons. Sample: PBMCs. These TCRs come from a woman in her forties or fifties with multiple sclerosis. The CDR3 runs from the conserved cysteine through the conserved F or W. D genes are given only for firm matches. Clone size is given for some rows only: seen once, a few or many times, or a class if the clone is expanded.

J	V	size	D	CDR3	DNA
TRBJ2-3	TRBV9	many	-	CASSESGGTDTQYF	TGTGCCAGCAGCGAAAGTGGGGGCACAGATACGCAGTATTTT
TRBJ2-7	TRBV20-1	many	TRBD2	CSARSLAGLYEQYF	TGCAGTGCTAGGTCACTAGCGGGACTCTACGAGCAGTACTTC
TRBJ2-5	TRBV24-1	many	TRBD1	CATSDPRTGGRETQYF	TGTGCCACCAGTGATCCACGGACAGGGGGACGGGAGACCCAGTACTTC
TRBJ1-1	TRBV7-3	many	-	CASSFGPRTEAFF	TGTGCCAGCAGCTTCGGCCCGCGGACTGAAGCTTTCTTT
TRBJ2-3	TRBV7-8	many	-	CASSLGLSSTDTQYF	TGTGCCAGCAGCCTAGGTCTCTCTAGCACAGATACGCAGTATTTT
TRBJ2-3	TRBV20-1	many	TRBD2	CSARGGTSTDTQYF	TGCAGTGCACGCGGGGGGACTAGCACAGATACGCAGTATTTT
TRBJ2-2	TRBV12-3/TRBV12-4	many	TRBD2	CASSPSLAGVGTGELFF	TGTGCCAGCAGTCCCTCACTAGCGGGAGTAGGGACCGGGGAGCTGTTTTTT
TRBJ1-6	TRBV11-2	many	-	CASSAQQAFSDSPLHF	TGTGCCAGCAGCGCTCAGCAGGCTTTTTCTGATTCACCCCTCCACTTT
TRBJ1-2	TRBV5-6	many	TRBD1	CASSFGGQQGGYYGYTF	TGTGCCAGCAGCTTTGGGGGACAACAAGGGGGCTATTATGGCTACACCTTC
TRBJ1-5	TRBV7-9	many	TRBD1	CASSSGQVRNQPQHF	TGTGCCAGCAGCTCGGGACAGGTGAGAAATCAGCCCCAGCATTTT
TRBJ2-1	TRBV6-5	many	TRBD2	CASSYIAGGRREQFF	TGTGCCAGCAGTTACATCGCGGGAGGGAGGCGTGAGCAGTTCTTC
TRBJ2-2	TRBV7-9	many	TRBD2	CASRATSGPGGELFF	TGTGCCAGCAGAGCAACTAGCGGCCCGGGCGGGGAGCTGTTTTTT
TRBJ2-1	TRBV9	many	TRBD2	CASSGQDGRAYDEQFF	TGTGCCAGCAGCGGACAAGACGGGAGGGCGTACGATGAGCAGTTCTTC
TRBJ2-3	TRBV4-1	few	TRBD2	CASSQSGSGGPLDTQYF	TGCGCCAGCAGCCAATCGGGTAGCGGGGGGCCCCTAGATACGCAGTATTTT
TRBJ2-7	TRBV5-1	-	TRBD1	CARTWDRGTYEQYF	TGCGCCAGGACCTGGGACAGGGGGACCTACGAGCAGTACTTC
TRBJ2-1	TRBV5-1	many	-	CASSAREALYNEQFF	TGCGCCAGCAGCGCCAGAGAGGCCCTCTACAATGAGCAGTTCTTC
TRBJ2-1	TRBV6-2/TRBV6-3	many	-	CASSYPSGKGTSYNEQFF	TGTGCCAGCAGTTACCCCTCGGGGAAAGGGACCTCCTACAATGAGCAGTTCTTC
TRBJ2-7	TRBV5-1	many	TRBD2	CASSPGLAGGEQYF	TGCGCCAGCAGCCCGGGACTAGCGGGCGGGGAGCAGTACTTC
TRBJ1-6	TRBV12-3/TRBV12-4	many	TRBD1	CASSFTRGQGNSPLHF	TGTGCCAGCAGTTTTACCAGGGGACAGGGGAATTCACCCCTCCACTTT
TRBJ1-4	TRBV7-2	many	-	CASSLGGGSNEKLFF	TGTGCCAGCAGCTTAGGGGGAGGGAGCAATGAAAAACTGTTTTTT
TRBJ2-1	TRBV20-1	many	TRBD2	CSAGSDTPGLVYNEQFF	TGCAGTGCTGGATCCGATACCCCGGGACTAGTGTACAATGAGCAGTTCTTC
TRBJ2-5	TRBV18	many	-	CASSPTGARETQYF	TGTGCCAGCTCACCTACCGGGGCGCGGGAGACCCAGTACTTC
TRBJ2-1	TRBV7-3	many	-	CASSLRSSYNEQFF	TGTGCCAGCAGCTTAAGAAGCTCCTACAATGAGCAGTTCTTC
TRBJ2-1	TRBV24-1	many	TRBD2	CATSDSPGLAGVNEQFF	TGTGCCACCAGTGATTCCCCGGGACTAGCGGGAGTCAATGAGCAGTTCTTC
TRBJ2-2	TRBV3-1	many	TRBD2	CASSQKTAGENTGELFF	TGTGCCAGCAGCCAGAAAACAGCGGGGGAGAACACCGGGGAGCTGTTTTTT
TRBJ2-7	TRBV20-1	many	TRBD1	CSAGRDRALYEQYF	TGCAGTGCTGGCCGGGACAGGGCTCTTTACGAGCAGTACTTC
TRBJ2-1	TRBV12-3/TRBV12-4	many	-	CASSLMEGISSYNEQFF	TGTGCCAGCAGTTTAATGGAGGGGATCAGCTCCTACAATGAGCAGTTCTTC
TRBJ1-5	TRBV10-3	-	-	CAIRRQEGKTQNF	TGTGCCATCAGGAGACAGGAAGGTAAGACCCAGAATTTT
TRBJ1-1	TRBV15	-	-	CATSREVGTEAFF	TGTGCCACCAGCAGAGAGGTGGGCACTGAAGCTTTCTTT
TRBJ1-2	TRBV20-1	-	-	CSARYRNYGYTF	TGCAGTGCTAGATACAGGAACTATGGCTACACCTTC
TRBJ1-1	TRBV7-9	many	TRBD1	CASSPQGGTEAFF	TGTGCCAGCAGTCCCCAGGGGGGTACTGAAGCTTTCTTT
TRBJ2-5	TRBV20-1	many	-	CSASRRETQYF	TGCAGTGCTAGCAGGAGAGAGACCCAGTACTTC
TRBJ2-1	TRBV20-1	many	TRBD2	CSASTTSDEQFF	TGCAGTGCTAGTACCACTAGCGATGAGCAGTTCTTC
TRBJ2-7	TRBV20-1	many	-	CSADVDSHYSYEQYF	TGCAGTGCTGATGTGGACAGTCACTACTCCTACGAGCAGTACTTC
TRBJ1-3	TRBV6-6	many	-	CASRAGSRNTIYF	TGTGCCAGCAGGGCGGGGTCGAGGAACACCATATATTTT
TRBJ2-1	TRBV6-4	many	-	CASSDLGEGSSYNEQFF	TGTGCCAGCAGTGACTTGGGTGAAGGGTCATCCTACAATGAGCAGTTCTTC
TRBJ1-4	TRBV7-8	many	-	CASSLIGVEKLFF	TGTGCCAGCAGCTTAATAGGGGTTGAAAAACTGTTTTTT
TRBJ2-3	TRBV5-1	many	-	CASSYRDTQYF	TGCGCCAGCAGCTATAGGGATACGCAGTATTTT
TRBJ2-7	TRBV5-1	many	-	CASSFDKYEQYF	TGCGCCAGCAGCTTTGACAAGTACGAGCAGTACTTC
TRBJ1-1	TRBV5-5	many	TRBD1	CASSLVAGGGNTEAFF	TGTGCCAGCAGCTTGGTGGCAGGGGGAGGGAACACTGAAGCTTTCTTT
TRBJ2-3	TRBV12-3/TRBV12-4	many	TRBD2	CASSPGLAGSRADTQYF	TGTGCCAGCAGTCCCGGACTAGCGGGTTCCCGGGCAGATACGCAGTATTTT
TRBJ2-7	TRBV20-1	few	-	CSARDQSEASSYEQYF	TGCAGTGCTAGAGATCAAAGCGAGGCTTCATCCTACGAGCAGTACTTC
TRBJ1-2	TRBV5-1	many	TRBD1	CASSLSVTGTGDGYTF	TGCGCCAGCAGCTTGAGTGTAACCGGGACAGGGGACGGCTACACCTTC
TRBJ2-7	TRBV30	many	-	CALAGRPYEQYF	TGTGCTCTGGCCGGCAGGCCCTACGAGCAGTACTTC
TRBJ2-3	TRBV5-1	many	-	CASAKDHADTQYF	TGCGCCAGCGCCAAGGACCACGCGGATACGCAGTATTTT
TRBJ2-3	TRBV20-1	many	-	CSYSVRAFSTDTQYF	TGCAGCTACTCGGTGAGGGCCTTTAGCACAGATACGCAGTATTTT
TRBJ2-1	TRBV10-3	many	TRBD2	CAISSDGSGSSDEQFF	TGTGCCATCAGTTCGGATGGGAGCGGGAGCAGCGATGAGCAGTTCTTC
TRBJ2-5	TRBV20-1	many	TRBD2	CSSEASGGYAPRLTQYF	TGCAGCTCGGAGGCTAGCGGGGGGTACGCTCCCCGTTTGACCCAGTACTTC
TRBJ2-3	TRBV5-6	many	-	CASSIVSGTDTQYF	TGTGCCAGCAGCATAGTAAGCGGCACAGATACGCAGTATTTT
TRBJ2-1	TRBV7-8	-	-	CASSSAGTSSGGERFF	TGTGCCAGCAGCTCCGCCGGGACTTCCTCCGGTGGGGAGCGGTTCTTC